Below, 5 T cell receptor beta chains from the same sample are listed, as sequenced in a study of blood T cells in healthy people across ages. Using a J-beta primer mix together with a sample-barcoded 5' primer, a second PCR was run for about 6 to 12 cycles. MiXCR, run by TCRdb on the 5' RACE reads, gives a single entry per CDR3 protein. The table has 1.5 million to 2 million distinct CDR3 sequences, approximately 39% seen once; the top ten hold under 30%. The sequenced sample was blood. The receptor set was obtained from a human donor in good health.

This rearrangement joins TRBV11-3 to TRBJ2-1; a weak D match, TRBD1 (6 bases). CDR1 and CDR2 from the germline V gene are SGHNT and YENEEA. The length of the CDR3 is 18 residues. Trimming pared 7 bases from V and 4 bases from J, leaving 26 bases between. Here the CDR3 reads CASNPRAQLGGPYNEQFF. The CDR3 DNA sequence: TGTGCCAGCAACCCCCGCGCCCAATTAGGGGGACCTTACAATGAGCAGTTCTTC.

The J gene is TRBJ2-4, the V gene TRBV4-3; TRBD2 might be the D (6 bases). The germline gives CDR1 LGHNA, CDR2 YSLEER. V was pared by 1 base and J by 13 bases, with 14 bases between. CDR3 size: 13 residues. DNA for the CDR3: TGCGCCAGCAGCCAAGGAGTTGGGGGGTGGCAGTACTTC. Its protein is CASSQGVGGWQYF.

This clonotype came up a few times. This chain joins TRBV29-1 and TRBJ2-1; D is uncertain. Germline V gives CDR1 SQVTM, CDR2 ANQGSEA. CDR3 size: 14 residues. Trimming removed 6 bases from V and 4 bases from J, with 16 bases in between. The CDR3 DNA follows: TGCAGCGTACCGGTTAGGTGGGGATACAATGAGCAGTTCTTC. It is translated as CSVPVRWGYNEQFF.

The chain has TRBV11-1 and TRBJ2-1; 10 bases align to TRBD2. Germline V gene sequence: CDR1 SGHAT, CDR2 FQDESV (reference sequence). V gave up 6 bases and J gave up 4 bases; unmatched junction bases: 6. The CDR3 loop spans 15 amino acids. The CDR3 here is CASSLKRGGYNEQFF. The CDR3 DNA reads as TGTGCCAGCAGTCTCAAGCGGGGGGGTTACAATGAGCAGTTCTTC.

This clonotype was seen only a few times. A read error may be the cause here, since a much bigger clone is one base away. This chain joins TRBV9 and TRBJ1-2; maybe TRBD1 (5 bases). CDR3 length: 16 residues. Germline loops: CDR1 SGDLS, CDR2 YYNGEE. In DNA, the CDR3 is TGTGCCAACAGCGTAGGGGTCGTTTGGGGCCCATATGGCTACACCTTC. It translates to CANSVGVVWGPYGYTF.